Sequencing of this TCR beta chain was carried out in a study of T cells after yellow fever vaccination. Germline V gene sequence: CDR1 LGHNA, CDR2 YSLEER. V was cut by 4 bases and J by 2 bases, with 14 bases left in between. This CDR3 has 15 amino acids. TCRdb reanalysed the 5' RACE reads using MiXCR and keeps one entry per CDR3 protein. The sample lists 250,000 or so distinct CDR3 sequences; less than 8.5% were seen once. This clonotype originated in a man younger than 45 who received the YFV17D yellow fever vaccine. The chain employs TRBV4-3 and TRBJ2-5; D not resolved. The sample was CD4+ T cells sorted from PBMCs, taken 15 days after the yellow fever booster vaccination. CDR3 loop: CASSRTIQEQETQYF. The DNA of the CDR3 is TGCGCCAGCAGCCGGACCATCCAGGAGCAAGAGACCCAGTACTTC.